The 16 T cell receptor beta chains reported below all come from one sample, sequenced in a study of blood T cells in healthy people across ages. For the second PCR, which ran for 7 to 11 cycles, a sample-barcoded 5' primer and a J-beta primer mix were used. TCRdb reanalysed the 5' RACE reads using MiXCR and keeps one entry per CDR3 protein. The table records more than 900,000 distinct CDR3 sequences, around 27% of them present only once. These data were likewise used in another study, on T cells of mothers and their children.

Sequenced: blood. All receptors come from a girl aged 2 to 10 in good health.

This chain connects TRBV28 to TRBJ1-5, with D maybe TRBD1 (5 bases). The CDR3 covers 18 residues. CDR1 and CDR2 (germline): MDHEN, SYDVKM. V lost 6 bases, J lost 4 bases, and 25 bases lay in between. This CDR3 reads CASRTTAGFFDSNQPQHF. The CDR3 DNA reads as TGTGCCAGCAGAACGACCGCAGGGTTTTTTGATAGTAATCAGCCCCAGCATTTT.

The V gene is TRBV11-1, the J gene TRBJ2-5; D is perhaps TRBD2 (5 bases). The ends were cut back, 5 bases at V and 3 bases at J, with 16 bases in the middle. In germline, CDR1 is SGHAT, CDR2 FQDESV (reference sequence). This CDR3 contains 15 residues. The CDR3 protein is CASSDWSQREETQYF. The CDR3 DNA sequence: TGTGCCAGCAGCGACTGGTCTCAGAGGGAAGAGACCCAGTACTTC.

This clonotype occurred a few times. The chain combines TRBV6-1 with TRBJ2-7, with 8 bases that match TRBD2. The ends lost 6 bases at V and 4 bases at J; junction bases unmatched: 11. CDR3 length: 15 residues. Germline loops: CDR1 MNHNS, CDR2 SASEGT. The DNA for the CDR3 is TGTGCCAGCAGGAGTGGAGCGGGAGTTAGGTACGAGCAGTACTTC. Translation: CASRSGAGVRYEQYF.

In this sample, this clonotype turned up many times. The chain carries TRBV12-3 or TRBV12-4 and TRBJ1-2, with unresolved D. There are 17 residues in the CDR3. V dropped 4 bases and J dropped 0 bases, with 18 bases sitting between them. CDR3 sequence reads: CASSSTGPSHPNYGYTF. The CDR3, as DNA: TGTGCCAGCAGTTCCACCGGGCCCTCCCATCCTAACTATGGCTACACCTTC.

This clonotype was observed a few times. The chain links TRBV9 to TRBJ2-5; TRBD2 agrees at 8 bases. The CDR3 has 14 residues. Germline V gene sequence: CDR1 SGDLS, CDR2 YYNGEE. J gave up 4 bases and V 1 base, and 3 bases lay outside the gene matches. The CDR3 DNA reads as TGTGCCAGCAGCGTAAGCGGGAGCCTAGAGACCCAGTACTTC. Protein: CASSVSGSLETQYF.

Only a few counts were recorded for this clonotype. The gene calls are TRBV4-2 and TRBJ1-1; 7 bases agree with TRBD1. V shed 4 bases, J shed 2 bases, and the junction held 10 bases outside the gene matches. The CDR3 is made up of 16 amino acids. CDR1 LGHNA and CDR2 YNFKEQ come from the germline V gene. CDR3 amino acids: CASSPLLGQHNTEAFF. The DNA of the CDR3 is TGTGCCAGCAGCCCTCTCCTGGGACAGCATAACACTGAAGCTTTCTTT.

The chain couples TRBV30 to TRBJ1-5; D is unclear. V was trimmed by 2 bases and J by 5 bases, leaving 7 bases between them. Germline V CDR1 and CDR2: GTSNPN, SVGIG (reference sequence). There are 12 residues in the CDR3. The CDR3 DNA sequence: TGTGCCTGGAGTTCGCTGGATCAGCCCCAGCATTTT. The encoded protein is CAWSSLDQPQHF.

This chain uses TRBV20-1 with TRBJ2-3; no definite D call. V lost 5 bases and J 4 bases, leaving 19 bases between the germline ends. Germline values: CDR1 DFQATT, CDR2 SNEGSKA (reference sequence). The CDR3 extends over 15 amino acids. For the CDR3, the DNA is TGCAGTGCTCCGAGCTGGCTAGGTCTAGCAGATACGCAGTATTTT. It yields the protein CSAPSWLGLADTQYF.

This clonotype was seen more than once but under ten times. The chain is built from TRBV20-1 and TRBJ2-7, with 8 positions matching TRBD1. Germline loops: CDR1 DFQATT, CDR2 SNEGSKA (reference sequence). This CDR3 has 14 residues. V shed 0 bases and J 3 bases; nucleotides not matched to a gene: 4. CDR3 sequence reads: CSAREGGQGYEQYF. The CDR3 DNA sequence: TGCAGTGCTAGAGAGGGAGGACAGGGCTACGAGCAGTACTTC.

This clonotype was counted a few times. This chain joins TRBV11-2 and TRBJ2-7; perhaps TRBD1 as D (6 bases). The J call is uncertain, as TRBJ2-1 better fits the DNA end. This CDR3 comprises 15 residues. From germline, CDR1 is SGHAT and CDR2 FQNNGV. CDR3: CASSYVLRGYNEQFF. CDR3 sequence (DNA): TGTGCCAGCAGCTACGTCCTCAGGGGCTACAATGAGCAGTTCTTC.

There are a few counts of this clonotype. V is TRBV3-1 and J is TRBJ2-3, with 8 bases lining up with TRBD2. J gave up 0 bases and V 7 bases, and 6 bases lay outside the gene matches. CDR1 is LGHDT, CDR2 YNNKEL, per germline (reference sequence). The CDR3 contains 15 residues. CDR3 loop: CASTRAGASTDTQYF. CDR3 nucleotide sequence: TGTGCCAGCACCAGAGCGGGGGCAAGCACAGATACGCAGTATTTT.

This clonotype showed up just a few times. The chain carries TRBV5-1 and TRBJ1-1; D not resolved. Germline CDR1 and CDR2: SGHRS and YFSETQ. CDR3 length equals 14 residues. V was trimmed by 0 bases and J by 5 bases, leaving 11 bases between them. Here the CDR3 reads CASSLALSGTEAFF. The CDR3 DNA is TGCGCCAGCAGCTTGGCCTTGAGTGGGACTGAAGCTTTCTTT.

Only a few counts were recorded for this clonotype. The chain employs TRBV5-1 and TRBJ2-5; no clear D. The DNA end favors TRBJ2-7, so the J call may be wrong. The CDR3 is 12 residues long. Germline V gene lookup returns CDR1 SGHRS and CDR2 YFSETQ. The DNA of the CDR3 is TGCGCCAGCAACGACTTCTCCTACGAGCAGTACTTC. Translation gives CASNDFSYEQYF.

This clonotype was seen only a few times. The chain links TRBV5-1 to TRBJ2-1; D might be TRBD2 (5 bases). Trimming removed 5 bases from V and 10 bases from J, with 16 bases in between. CDR3 length equals 13 residues. Germline CDR1 SGHRS, CDR2 YFSETQ. Written as DNA, the CDR3 is TGCGCCAGCAGTTTTTCTAGCCTTGACGAGCAGTTCTTC. This encodes CASSFSSLDEQFF. Using reference TRBV5-1 and TRBJ2-1 for the parts outside the CDR3, the full variable domain is KAGVTQTPRYLIKTRGQQVTLSCSPISGHRSVSWYQQTPGQGLQFLFEYFSETQRNKGNFPGRFSGRQFSNSRSEMNVSTLELGDSALYLCASSFSSLDEQFFGPGTRLTVL.

The chain's CDR3 is CASSLAISGGEAFF. The CDR3 DNA follows: TGCGCCAGCAGCTTGGCAATCAGTGGAGGTGAAGCTTTCTTT. The gene calls are TRBV5-1 and TRBJ1-1; D is uncertain. The CDR3 is 14 amino acids. Trimming pared 0 bases from V and 7 bases from J, leaving 13 bases between. In germline, CDR1 is SGHRS, CDR2 YFSETQ. Combining the CDR3 with reference TRBV5-1 and TRBJ1-1 gives the whole variable domain KAGVTQTPRYLIKTRGQQVTLSCSPISGHRSVSWYQQTPGQGLQFLFEYFSETQRNKGNFPGRFSGRQFSNSRSEMNVSTLELGDSALYLCASSLAISGGEAFFGQGTRLTVV.

This clonotype has only a few counts. The V and J genes are TRBV4-3 and TRBJ2-1, with a tentative D call TRBD2 (6 bases). CDR3 length: 15 amino acids. V dropped 0 bases and J dropped 8 bases, with 14 bases sitting between them. Germline V gene sequence: CDR1 LGHNA, CDR2 YSLEER. The chain's CDR3 is CASSQDGTGTDEQFF. The CDR3 DNA sequence: TGCGCCAGCAGCCAAGATGGGACTGGGACGGATGAGCAGTTCTTC.